The source of this T cell receptor (beta chain) is a study of shared clonotypes between healthy human individuals. Notes on this clone: Antigen: not known.

Study results and limitations: In contrast to clonotypes shared by all four donors, non-shared clonotypes had lower generation probabilities.

Measured with immunoSEQ multiplex PCR; TCRdb has only the in-frame clones, and not every one. The repertoire holds about 1 million clones, with more than 60% as singletons. Trimming shortened V by 5 bases and J by 6 bases, and 14 bases separated the two germline ends. The germline CDR1 and CDR2 sequences are SGHTA and FQGNSA. This CDR3 is 14 amino acids long. Sequencing input: memory CD4+ T cells sorted from blood. The subset denotes: CD45RA-negative fraction. The chain recombines TRBV7-2 with TRBJ2-1; D is unclear. The source is a man aged 18 to 29 in good health. CDR3 loop: CASSPTESINEQFF. For the CDR3, the DNA is TGTGCCAGCAGCCCAACGGAGTCTATCAATGAGCAGTTCTTC.